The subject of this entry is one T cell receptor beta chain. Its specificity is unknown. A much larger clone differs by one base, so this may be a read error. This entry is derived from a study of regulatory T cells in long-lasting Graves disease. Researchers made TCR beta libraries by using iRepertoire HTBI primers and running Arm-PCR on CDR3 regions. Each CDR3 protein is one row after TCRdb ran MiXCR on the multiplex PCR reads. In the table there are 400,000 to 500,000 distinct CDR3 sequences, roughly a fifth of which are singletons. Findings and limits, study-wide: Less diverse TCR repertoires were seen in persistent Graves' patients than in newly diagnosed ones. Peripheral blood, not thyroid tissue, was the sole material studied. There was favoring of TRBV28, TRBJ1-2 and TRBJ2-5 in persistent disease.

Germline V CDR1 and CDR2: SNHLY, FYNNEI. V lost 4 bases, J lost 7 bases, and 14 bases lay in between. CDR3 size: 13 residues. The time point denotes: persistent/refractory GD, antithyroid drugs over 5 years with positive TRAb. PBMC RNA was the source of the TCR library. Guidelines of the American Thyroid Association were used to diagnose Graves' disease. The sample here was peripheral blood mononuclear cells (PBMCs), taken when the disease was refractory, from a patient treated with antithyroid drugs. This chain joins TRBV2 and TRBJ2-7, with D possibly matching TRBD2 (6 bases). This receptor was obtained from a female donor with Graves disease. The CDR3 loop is CASSASGPNEQYF. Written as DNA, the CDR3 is TGTGCCAGCAGTGCCAGCGGGCCCAATGAGCAGTACTTC.